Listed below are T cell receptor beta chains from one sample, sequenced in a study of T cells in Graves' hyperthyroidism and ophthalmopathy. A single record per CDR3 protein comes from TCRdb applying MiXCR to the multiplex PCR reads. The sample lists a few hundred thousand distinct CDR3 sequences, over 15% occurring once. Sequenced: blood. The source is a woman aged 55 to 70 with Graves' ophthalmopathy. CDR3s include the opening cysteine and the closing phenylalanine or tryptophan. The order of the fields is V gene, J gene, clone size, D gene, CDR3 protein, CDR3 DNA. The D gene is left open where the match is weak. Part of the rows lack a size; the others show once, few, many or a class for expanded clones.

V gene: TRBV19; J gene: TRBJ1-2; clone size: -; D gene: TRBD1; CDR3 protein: CASSIPGGILNYGYTF; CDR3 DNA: TGTGCCAGTAGTATCCCAGGGGGAATCCTCAACTATGGCTACACCTTC
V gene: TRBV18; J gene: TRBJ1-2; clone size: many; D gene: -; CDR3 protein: CASSPPFSFNYGYTF; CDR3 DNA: TGTGCCAGCTCACCACCCTTTTCCTTCAACTATGGCTACACCTTC
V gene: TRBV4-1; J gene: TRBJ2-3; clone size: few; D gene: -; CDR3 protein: CASSQFGQRPTDTQYF; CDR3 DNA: TGCGCCAGCAGCCAATTTGGGCAGCGGCCCACAGATACGCAGTATTTT
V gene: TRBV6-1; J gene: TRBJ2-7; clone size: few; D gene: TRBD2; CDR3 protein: CASRIGPGGNYEQYF; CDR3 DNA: TGTGCCAGCAGGATCGGACCGGGAGGGAATTACGAGCAGTACTTC
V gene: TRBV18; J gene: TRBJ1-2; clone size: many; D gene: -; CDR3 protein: CASSPGQLNYGYTF; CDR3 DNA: TGTGCCAGCTCACCGGGACAACTTAACTATGGCTACACCTTC
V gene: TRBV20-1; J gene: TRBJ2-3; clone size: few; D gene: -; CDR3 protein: CSARPAATDTQYF; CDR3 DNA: TGCAGTGCTCGCCCTGCAGCCACAGATACGCAGTATTTT
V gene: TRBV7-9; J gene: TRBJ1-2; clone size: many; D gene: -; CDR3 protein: CASSLAGQKIYGYTF; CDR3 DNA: TGTGCCAGCAGCTTAGCTGGACAGAAAATCTATGGCTACACCTTC
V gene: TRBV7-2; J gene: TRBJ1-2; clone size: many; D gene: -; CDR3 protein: CASSLVGGGGYTF; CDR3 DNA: TGTGCCAGCAGCTTAGTCGGGGGAGGTGGCTACACCTTC
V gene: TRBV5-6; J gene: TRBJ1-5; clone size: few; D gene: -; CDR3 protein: CASSLSPSHRQPQHF; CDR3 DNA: TGTGCCAGCAGCTTATCTCCGAGTCATCGACAGCCCCAGCATTTT
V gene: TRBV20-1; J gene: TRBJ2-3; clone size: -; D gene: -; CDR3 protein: CSVPGGGTSDTQYF; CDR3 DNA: TGCAGCGTCCCCGGAGGCGGGACTTCAGATACGCAGTATTTT
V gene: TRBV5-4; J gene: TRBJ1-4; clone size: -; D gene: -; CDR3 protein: CASSSETDEKLFF; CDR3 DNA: TGTGCCAGCAGCTCGGAGACAGATGAAAAACTGTTTTTT
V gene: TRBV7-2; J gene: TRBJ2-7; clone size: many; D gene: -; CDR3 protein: CASSLAREGEQYF; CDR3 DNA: TGTGCCAGCAGCTTAGCGCGAGAGGGCGAGCAGTACTTC
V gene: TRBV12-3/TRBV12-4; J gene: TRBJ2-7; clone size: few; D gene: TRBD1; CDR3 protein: CASSLWDRRGEQYF; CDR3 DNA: TGTGCCAGCAGTTTATGGGACAGGCGTGGTGAGCAGTACTTC
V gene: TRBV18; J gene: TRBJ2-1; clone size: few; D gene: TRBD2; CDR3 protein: CTSSGGPEREQFF; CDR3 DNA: TGTACCAGTAGCGGGGGCCCCGAACGGGAGCAGTTCTTC
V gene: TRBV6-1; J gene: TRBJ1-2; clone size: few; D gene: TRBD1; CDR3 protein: CASSPTGQGRYGYTF; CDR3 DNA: TGTGCCAGCAGCCCCACCGGACAGGGACGCTATGGCTACACCTTC
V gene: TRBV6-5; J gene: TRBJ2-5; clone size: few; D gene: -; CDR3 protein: CASSYGGREYF; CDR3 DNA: TGTGCCAGCAGTTACGGGGGACGGGAGTACTTC
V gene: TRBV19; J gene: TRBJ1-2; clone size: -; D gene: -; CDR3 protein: CASRSAHRNYGYTF; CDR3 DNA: TGTGCCAGTAGAAGTGCTCATCGCAACTATGGCTACACCTTC
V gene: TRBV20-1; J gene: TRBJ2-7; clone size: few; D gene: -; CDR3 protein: CSARDIRQGSSYEQYF; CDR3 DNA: TGCAGTGCTAGAGATATCCGGCAGGGGAGCTCCTACGAGCAGTACTTC
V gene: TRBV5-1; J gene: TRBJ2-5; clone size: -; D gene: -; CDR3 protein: CASSPPGRDQETQYF; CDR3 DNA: TGCGCCAGCAGCCCCCCGGGCAGGGACCAAGAGACCCAGTACTTC
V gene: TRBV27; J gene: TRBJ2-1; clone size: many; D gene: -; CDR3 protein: CASSLSPGTARNEQFF; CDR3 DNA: TGTGCCAGCAGTTTATCACCCGGGACGGCAAGAAATGAGCAGTTCTTC
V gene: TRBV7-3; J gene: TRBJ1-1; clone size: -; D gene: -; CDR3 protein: CASSSIGGAEAFF; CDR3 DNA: TGTGCCAGCAGCTCGATCGGTGGGGCTGAAGCTTTCTTT